The rows below give T cell receptor beta chains drawn from one sample of a study of control samples from healthy donors and cancer patients. The protocol was immunoSEQ multiplex PCR, while the TCRdb copy is restricted to in-frame clones and leaves out a portion. The data contain about 150,000 clones, approximately 93% of them seen just once; the ten biggest clones take up 4.5% to 6%. The specimen was blood. The receptors were gathered from a man younger than 30 in good health. The CDR3 runs from the conserved cysteine through the conserved F or W. A D gene is named only where the DNA matches it firmly. Clone size is given for some rows only: seen once, a few or many times, or a class if the clone is expanded.

d_call j_call v_call clone_size cdr3_aa cdr3_nt
- TRBJ1-1 TRBV10-3 - CAISESQGLQRAFF TGTGCCATCAGTGAGTCTCAGGGACTCCAGCGGGCTTTCTTT
TRBD2 TRBJ2-1 TRBV2 - CATTEGEGWDEQFF TGTGCCACCACGGAAGGGGAGGGATGGGATGAGCAGTTCTTC
- TRBJ2-1 TRBV6-2/TRBV6-3 once CASSYPTFTTSYNEQFF TGTGCCAGCAGTTATCCCACCTTCACAACCTCATACAATGAGCAGTTCTTC
- TRBJ1-5 TRBV25-1 - CASSEPGVDQPQHF TGTGCCAGCAGTGAACCAGGGGTGGATCAGCCCCAGCATTTT
TRBD1 TRBJ1-1 TRBV14 - CASSLLVTGSTEAFF TGTGCCAGCAGCCTCCTGGTGACAGGGAGCACTGAAGCTTTCTTT
- TRBJ1-1 TRBV5-1 - CASSWKMNTEAFF TGCGCCAGCAGTTGGAAGATGAACACTGAAGCTTTCTTT
TRBD1 TRBJ1-1 TRBV7-8 once CASSLSGTGPYTEAFF TGTGCCAGCAGCTTATCAGGGACAGGGCCCTACACTGAAGCTTTCTTT
- TRBJ1-5 TRBV19 - CASWSSGDNSNQPQHF TGTGCCAGTTGGTCCTCAGGGGACAATAGCAATCAGCCCCAGCATTTT
- TRBJ1-5 TRBV5-5 - CASSLSGTGDNQPQHF TGTGCCAGCAGCCTTTCGGGGACGGGGGATAATCAGCCCCAGCATTTT
TRBD1 TRBJ1-1 TRBV4-1 - CASSQPGTGMNTEAFF TGCGCCAGCAGCCAACCAGGGACAGGGATGAACACTGAAGCTTTCTTT
- TRBJ1-5 TRBV28 - CASDRAMSNQPQHF TGTGCCAGCGACAGAGCGATGAGCAATCAGCCCCAGCATTTT
- TRBJ1-1 TRBV13 - CASSLAPGVNTEAFF TGTGCCAGCAGCTTAGCGCCCGGGGTGAACACTGAAGCTTTCTTT
- TRBJ1-5 TRBV6-5 - CASSLNQPQHF TGTGCCAGCAGCCTCAATCAGCCCCAGCATTTT
TRBD1 TRBJ2-3 TRBV9 - CASSVEGATDTQYF TGTGCCAGCAGCGTAGAGGGGGCCACAGATACGCAGTATTTT
- TRBJ1-1 TRBV19 - CASSIEANTEAFF TGTGCCAGTAGTATTGAAGCGAACACTGAAGCTTTCTTT